The 11 T cell receptor beta chains reported below all come from one sample, sequenced in a study of response to subunit inactivated influenza vaccine. From the RT-PCR reads, TCRdb called clonotypes with MiXCR, one entry per CDR3 protein. The table lists about 800,000 distinct CDR3 sequences, 21% of them singletons. This material consisted of PBMCs from blood, taken roughly 5 days after vaccination. These receptors were taken from a man between 45 and 60 years old who received an inactivated influenza vaccine.

There are a few counts of this clonotype. V usage is TRBV20-1 and J usage is TRBJ1-6; D gene ambiguous. The CDR3 sequence is 16 residues long. The germline V gene has CDR1 DFQATT and CDR2 SNEGSKA (reference sequence). V gave up 1 base and J gave up 7 bases, with 17 bases separating them. CDR3 sequence: CSARGLEATGNSPLHF. DNA for the CDR3: TGCAGTGCTAGAGGCCTTGAGGCCACCGGGAATTCACCCCTCCACTTT.

The rearrangement links TRBV11-1 to TRBJ2-5; possible D gene TRBD2, 6 bases. With 5 bases removed from V and 0 bases from J, the gap between germline ends came to 10 bases. The CDR3 runs 14 residues. Germline values: CDR1 SGHAT, CDR2 FQDESV (reference sequence). CDR3 DNA sequence: TGTGCCAGCAGCCCGGGACTGTACCAAGAGACCCAGTACTTC. Translating it yields CASSPGLYQETQYF.

This chain links TRBV5-1 with TRBJ2-1, with 13 bases lining up with TRBD2. J lost 4 bases, V lost 2 bases, and 6 bases had no gene match. From germline, CDR1 is SGHRS and CDR2 YFSETQ. The CDR3 totals 17 residues. CDR3 in amino acids: CASSFPGTSGTYNEQFF. The CDR3 region has the DNA TGCGCCAGCAGCTTTCCCGGGACTAGCGGGACATACAATGAGCAGTTCTTC.

The rearrangement joins TRBV20-1 to TRBJ2-5; 7 bases align to TRBD2. The germline V gene has CDR1 DFQATT and CDR2 SNEGSKA (reference sequence). The CDR3 covers 13 residues. After removal of 3 bases from V and 4 bases from J, the junction contained 5 bases not matched to a gene. The DNA of the CDR3 is TGCAGTGCTAGTCGGGGCGGGGGAGAGACCCAGTACTTC. Amino acids: CSASRGGGETQYF.

The chain has TRBV2 and TRBJ2-3, with 15 bases aligning to TRBD2. The germline V gene encodes CDR1 SNHLY and CDR2 FYNNEI. Unmatched junction bases numbered 5, after V lost 4 bases and J lost 0 bases. The CDR3 extends over 18 amino acids. The CDR3 DNA reads as TGTGCCAGCAGTGCCGGGACTAGCGGGAGGTTTAGCACAGATACGCAGTATTTT. This gives the protein CASSAGTSGRFSTDTQYF.

This clonotype was seen a few times. The J gene is TRBJ1-2, the V gene TRBV5-1; TRBD1 aligns across 10 bases. CDR1 and CDR2 from the germline V gene are SGHRS and YFSETQ. V lost 6 bases, J lost 4 bases, and 9 bases stayed unmatched. CDR3 length: 15 amino acids. CDR3 residues: CASTPGGTGVYGYTF. CDR3 sequence (DNA): TGCGCCAGCACCCCAGGCGGGACAGGGGTCTATGGCTACACCTTC.

V and J are TRBV7-3 and TRBJ2-1, with D unresolved. Germline CDR1 reads SGHTA; CDR2 reads FQGTGA. The CDR3 contains 14 residues. The germline V and J ends were trimmed by 0 bases and 5 bases, with 8 bases remaining between them. CDR3 amino acids: CASSLTHKNNEQFF. Written as DNA, the CDR3 is TGTGCCAGCAGCTTAACGCACAAGAACAATGAGCAGTTCTTC.

This chain connects TRBV7-2 to TRBJ1-5; D gene uncertain. The CDR3 extends over 12 amino acids. Trimming removed 7 bases from V and 4 bases from J, with 8 bases in between. Germline V gene sequence: CDR1 SGHTA, CDR2 FQGNSA. The CDR3 loop is CASKGLNQPQHF. CDR3 sequence (DNA): TGTGCCAGCAAAGGATTGAATCAGCCCCAGCATTTT.

The V and J genes are TRBV18 and TRBJ1-1; possible D gene TRBD1, 6 bases. Trimming removed 0 bases from V and 11 bases from J, with 10 bases in between. The CDR3 extends over 12 amino acids. Germline-derived CDR1 and CDR2 are KGHSH and LQKENI. CDR3 sequence (DNA): TGTGCCAGCTCACCACCTGACAGGAGCGCTTTCTTT. Protein sequence: CASSPPDRSAFF. The full variable domain, in which reference TRBV18 and TRBJ1-1 provide the parts outside the CDR3, is NAGVMQNPRHLVRRRGQEARLRCSPMKGHSHVYWYRQLPEEGLKFMVYLQKENIIDESGMPKERFSAEFPKEGPSILRIQQVVRGDSAAYFCASSPPDRSAFFGQGTRLTVV.

This clonotype was recorded a few times. V gene TRBV4-2 combines with J gene TRBJ1-1; TRBD1 is a possible D gene (5 bases). V was clipped by 1 base and J by 1 base, with 10 bases between them. The germline V gene has CDR1 LGHNA and CDR2 YNFKEQ. The CDR3 is made up of 15 amino acids. DNA for the CDR3: TGTGCCAGCAGCCAAGTGGGGCAGGAGAACACTGAAGCTTTCTTT. It translates to CASSQVGQENTEAFF.

The J gene is TRBJ2-7, the V gene TRBV15; D might be TRBD2 (6 bases). The length of the CDR3 is 14 residues. Germline CDR1 and CDR2: LNHNV and YYDKDF (reference sequence). V lost 0 bases, J lost 0 bases, and 6 bases lay in between. CDR3 sequence reads: CATSRETSSYEQYF. CDR3 nucleotide sequence: TGTGCCACCAGCAGAGAGACTAGCTCCTACGAGCAGTACTTC.